This T cell receptor (beta chain) was observed in a study of blood T cell repertoires in COVID-19. Across the whole study: Acute and convalescent COVID-19 samples came from the United States, Italy and Spain. Sample material is recorded as cDNA or gDNA derived from T cells, B-cell-depleted T cells, or PBMCs.

Source study methods: Nucleated cell number was recorded as an estimate derived from reference gene primer amplification. Clones were read by immunoSEQ multiplex PCR, and TCRdb kept only the in-frame ones, dropping some. Clone size and V and J calls were adopted from that table, with D and trimming inferred from the DNA. The sample carries tens of thousands of clones, 82% recorded once. The CDR3 length is 13 residues. From germline, CDR1 is SGHTA and CDR2 FQGTGA. Trimming took 1 base from V and 3 from J, leaving 7 bases between them. The chain is built from TRBV7-3 and TRBJ2-7; TRBD1 is a possible D gene (6 bases). The receptor was derived from a woman between 55 and 75 years old with acute or convalescent COVID-19. Specimen: peripheral blood. The CDR3, as DNA: TGTGCCAGCAGCTTAATGACAGGCTACGAGCAGTACTTC. Its protein product is CASSLMTGYEQYF.